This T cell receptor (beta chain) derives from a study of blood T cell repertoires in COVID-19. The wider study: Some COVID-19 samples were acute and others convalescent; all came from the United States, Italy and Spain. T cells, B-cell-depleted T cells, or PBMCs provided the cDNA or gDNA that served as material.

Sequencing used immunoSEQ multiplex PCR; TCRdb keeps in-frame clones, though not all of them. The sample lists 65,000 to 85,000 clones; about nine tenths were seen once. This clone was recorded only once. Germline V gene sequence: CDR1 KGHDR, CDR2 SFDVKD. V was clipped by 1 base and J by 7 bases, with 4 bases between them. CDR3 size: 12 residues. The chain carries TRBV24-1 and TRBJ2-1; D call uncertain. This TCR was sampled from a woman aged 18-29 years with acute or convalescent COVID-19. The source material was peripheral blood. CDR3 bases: TGTGCCACCAGTGATTTCGGTAATGAGCAGTTCTTC. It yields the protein CATSDFGNEQFF.